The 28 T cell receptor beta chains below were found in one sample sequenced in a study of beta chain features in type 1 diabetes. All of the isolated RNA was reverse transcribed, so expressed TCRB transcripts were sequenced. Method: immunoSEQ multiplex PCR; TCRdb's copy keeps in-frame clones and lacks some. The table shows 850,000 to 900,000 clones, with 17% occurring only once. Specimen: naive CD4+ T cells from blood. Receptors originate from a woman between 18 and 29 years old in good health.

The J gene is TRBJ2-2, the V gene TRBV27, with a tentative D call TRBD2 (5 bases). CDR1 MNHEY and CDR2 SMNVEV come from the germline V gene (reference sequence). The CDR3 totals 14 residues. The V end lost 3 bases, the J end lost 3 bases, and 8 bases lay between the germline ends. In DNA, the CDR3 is TGTGCCAGCAGTTTTGGCGGGTACACCGGGGAGCTGTTTTTT. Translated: CASSFGGYTGELFF.

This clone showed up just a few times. The chain's CDR3 is CASSLGHTDTQYF. The CDR3 bases are TGTGCCAGCAGCTTAGGACACACAGATACGCAGTATTTT. J is TRBJ2-3 and V is TRBV11-2; D call uncertain. This CDR3 is built from 13 residues. Per germline, CDR1 SGHAT and CDR2 FQNNGV. With 1 base removed from V and 2 bases from J, the gap between germline ends came to 4 bases.

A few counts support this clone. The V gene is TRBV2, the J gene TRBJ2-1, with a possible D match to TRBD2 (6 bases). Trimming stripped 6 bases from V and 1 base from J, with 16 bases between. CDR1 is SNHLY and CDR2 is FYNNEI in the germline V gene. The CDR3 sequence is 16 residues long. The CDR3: CASSGSLARSYNEQFF. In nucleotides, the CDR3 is TGTGCCAGCAGCGGGTCCCTAGCGAGGTCCTACAATGAGCAGTTCTTC.

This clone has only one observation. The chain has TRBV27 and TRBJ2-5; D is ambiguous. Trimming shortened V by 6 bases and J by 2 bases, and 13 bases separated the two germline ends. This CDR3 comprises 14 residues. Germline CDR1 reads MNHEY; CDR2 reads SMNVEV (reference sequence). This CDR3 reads CASRVGRIQETQYF. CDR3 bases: TGTGCCAGCAGAGTCGGACGGATACAAGAGACCCAGTACTTC.

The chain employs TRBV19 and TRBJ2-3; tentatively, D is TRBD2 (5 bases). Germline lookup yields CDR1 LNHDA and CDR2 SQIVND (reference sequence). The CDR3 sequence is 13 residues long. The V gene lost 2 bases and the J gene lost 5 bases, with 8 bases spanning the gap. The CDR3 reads CASSIIGGDTQYF. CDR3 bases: TGTGCCAGTAGTATAATCGGAGGAGATACGCAGTATTTT.

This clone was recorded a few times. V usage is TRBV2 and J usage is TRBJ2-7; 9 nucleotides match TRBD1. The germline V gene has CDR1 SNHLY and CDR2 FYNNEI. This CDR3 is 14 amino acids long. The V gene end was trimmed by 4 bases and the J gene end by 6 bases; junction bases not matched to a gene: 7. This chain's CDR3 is CASSVGQGMGEQYF. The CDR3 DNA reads TGTGCCAGCAGTGTGGGACAGGGAATGGGCGAGCAGTACTTC.

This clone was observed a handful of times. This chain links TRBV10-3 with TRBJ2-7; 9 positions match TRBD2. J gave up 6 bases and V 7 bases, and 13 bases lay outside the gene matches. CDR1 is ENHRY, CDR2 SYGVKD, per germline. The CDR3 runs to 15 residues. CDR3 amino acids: CAITPSPGTSTEQYF. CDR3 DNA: TGTGCCATCACTCCAAGTCCCGGGACTAGCACCGAGCAGTACTTC.

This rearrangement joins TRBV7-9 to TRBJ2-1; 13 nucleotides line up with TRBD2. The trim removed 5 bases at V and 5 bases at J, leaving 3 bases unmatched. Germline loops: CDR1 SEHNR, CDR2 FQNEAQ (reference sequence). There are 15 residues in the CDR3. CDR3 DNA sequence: TGTGCCAGCAGCCAGGGGACTAGCGGGGACAATGAGCAGTTCTTC. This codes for CASSQGTSGDNEQFF.

The CDR3 is CSVEGGNTDTQYF. The DNA for the CDR3 is TGCAGCGTGGAGGGGGGTAACACAGATACGCAGTATTTT. The V and J genes are TRBV29-1 and TRBJ2-3, with D tentatively TRBD1 or TRBD2 (6 bases each). This CDR3 has 13 residues. V was shortened by 6 bases and J by 2 bases, with 12 bases between the two germline ends. CDR1 is SQVTM, CDR2 ANQGSEA, per germline.

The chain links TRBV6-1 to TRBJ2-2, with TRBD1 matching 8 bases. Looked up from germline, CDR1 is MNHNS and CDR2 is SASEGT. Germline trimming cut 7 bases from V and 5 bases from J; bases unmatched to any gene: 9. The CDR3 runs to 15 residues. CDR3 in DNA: TGTGCCAGCAAAGCCAGGGGGCAGCGGACCGGGGAGCTGTTTTTT. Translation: CASKARGQRTGELFF.

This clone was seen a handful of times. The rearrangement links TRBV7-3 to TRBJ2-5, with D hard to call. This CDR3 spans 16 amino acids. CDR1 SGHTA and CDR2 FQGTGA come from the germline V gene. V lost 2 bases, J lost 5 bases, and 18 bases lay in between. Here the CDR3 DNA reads TGTGCCAGCAGCTTAGACTCTTTGGGGTTGAGGGAGACCCAGTACTTC. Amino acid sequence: CASSLDSLGLRETQYF.

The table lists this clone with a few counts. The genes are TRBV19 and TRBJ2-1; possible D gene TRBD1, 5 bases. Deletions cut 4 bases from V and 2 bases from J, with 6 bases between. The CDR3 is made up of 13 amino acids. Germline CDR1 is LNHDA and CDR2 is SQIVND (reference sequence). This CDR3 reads CASSTGTYNEQFF. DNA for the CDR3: TGTGCCAGTAGTACAGGGACCTACAATGAGCAGTTCTTC.

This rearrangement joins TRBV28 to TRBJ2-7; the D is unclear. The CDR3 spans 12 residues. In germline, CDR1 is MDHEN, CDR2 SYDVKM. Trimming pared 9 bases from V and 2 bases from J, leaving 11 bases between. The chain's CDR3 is CASRVGTYEQYF. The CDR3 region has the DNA TGTGCCAGTAGAGTTGGCACCTACGAGCAGTACTTC. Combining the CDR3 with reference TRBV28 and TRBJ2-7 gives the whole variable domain DVKVTQSSRYLVKRTGEKVFLECVQDMDHENMFWYRQDPGLGLRLIYFSYDVKMKEKGDIPEGYSVSREKKERFSLILESASTNQTSMYLCASRVGTYEQYFGPGTRLTVT.

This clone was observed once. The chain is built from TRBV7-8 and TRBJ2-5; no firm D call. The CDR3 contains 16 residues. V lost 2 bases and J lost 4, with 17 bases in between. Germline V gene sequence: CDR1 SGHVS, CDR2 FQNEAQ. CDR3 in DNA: TGTGCCAGCAGCTTAAAGGGCTGGACCAACCCAGAGACCCAGTACTTC. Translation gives CASSLKGWTNPETQYF.

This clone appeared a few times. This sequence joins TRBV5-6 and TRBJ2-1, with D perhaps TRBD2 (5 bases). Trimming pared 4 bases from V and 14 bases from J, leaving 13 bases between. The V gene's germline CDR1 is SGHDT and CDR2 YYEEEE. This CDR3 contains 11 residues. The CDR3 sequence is CASSLNTEEFF. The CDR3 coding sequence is TGTGCCAGCAGCCTAAACACGGAGGAGTTCTTC. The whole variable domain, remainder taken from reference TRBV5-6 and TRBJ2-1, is DAGVTQSPTHLIKTRGQQVTLRCSPKSGHDTVSWYQQALGQGPQFIFQYYEEEERQRGNFPDRFSGHQFPNYSSELNVNALLLGDSALYLCASSLNTEEFFGPGTRLTVL.

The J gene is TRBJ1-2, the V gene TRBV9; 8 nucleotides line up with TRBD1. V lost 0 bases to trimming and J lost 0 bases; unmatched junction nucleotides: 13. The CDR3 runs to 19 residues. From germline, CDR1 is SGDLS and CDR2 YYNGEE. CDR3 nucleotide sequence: TGTGCCAGCAGCGTAGGAGGGGCTCAGGGGGCGCTGACTAACTATGGCTACACCTTC. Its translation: CASSVGGAQGALTNYGYTF.

The DNA of the CDR3 is TGTGCCAGCAGCGGATCAAACCCGCCTAATGAAAAACTGTTTTTT. It yields the protein CASSGSNPPNEKLFF. The gene calls are TRBV9 and TRBJ1-4; D remains ambiguous. Germline CDR1 is SGDLS and CDR2 is YYNGEE. The ends were cut back, 3 bases at V and 3 bases at J, with 12 bases in the middle. CDR3 size: 15 residues.

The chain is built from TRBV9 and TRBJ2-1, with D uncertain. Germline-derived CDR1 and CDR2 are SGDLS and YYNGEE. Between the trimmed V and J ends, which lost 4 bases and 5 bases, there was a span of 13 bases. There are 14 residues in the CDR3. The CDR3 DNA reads TGTGCCAGCAGCCCCAGCCGTAGGGACAATGAGCAGTTCTTC. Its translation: CASSPSRRDNEQFF.

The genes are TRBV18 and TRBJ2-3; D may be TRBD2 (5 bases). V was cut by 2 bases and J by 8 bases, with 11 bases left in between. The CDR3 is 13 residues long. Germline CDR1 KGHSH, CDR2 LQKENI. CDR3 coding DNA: TGTGCCAGCTCACCAGGGGAGCCCCGTACGCAGTATTTT. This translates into CASSPGEPRTQYF.

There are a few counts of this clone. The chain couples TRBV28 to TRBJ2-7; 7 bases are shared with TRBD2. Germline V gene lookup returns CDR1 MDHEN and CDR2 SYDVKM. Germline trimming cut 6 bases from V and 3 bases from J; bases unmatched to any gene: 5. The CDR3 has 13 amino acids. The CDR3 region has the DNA TGTGCCAGCAGACCAACTAGCGACTACGAGCAGTACTTC. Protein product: CASRPTSDYEQYF.

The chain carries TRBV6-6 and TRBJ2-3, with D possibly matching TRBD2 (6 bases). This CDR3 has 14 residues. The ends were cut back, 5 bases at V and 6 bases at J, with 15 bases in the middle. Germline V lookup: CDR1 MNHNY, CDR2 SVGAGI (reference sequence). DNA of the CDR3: TGTGCCAGCAGTGAGACTCGGGGGACCGATACGCAGTATTTT. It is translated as CASSETRGTDTQYF.

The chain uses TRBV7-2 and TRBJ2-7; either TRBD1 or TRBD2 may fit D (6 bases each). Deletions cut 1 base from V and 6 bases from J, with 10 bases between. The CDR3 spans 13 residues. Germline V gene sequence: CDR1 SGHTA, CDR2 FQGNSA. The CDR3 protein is CASSLEGGSEQYF. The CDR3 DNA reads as TGTGCCAGCAGCTTAGAGGGGGGTTCCGAGCAGTACTTC. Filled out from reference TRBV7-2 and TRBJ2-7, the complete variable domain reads GAGVSQSPSNKVTEKGKDVELRCDPISGHTALYWYRQSLGQGLEFLIYFQGNSAPDKSGLPSDRFSAERTGGSVSTLTIQRTQQEDSAVYLCASSLEGGSEQYFGPGTRLTVT.

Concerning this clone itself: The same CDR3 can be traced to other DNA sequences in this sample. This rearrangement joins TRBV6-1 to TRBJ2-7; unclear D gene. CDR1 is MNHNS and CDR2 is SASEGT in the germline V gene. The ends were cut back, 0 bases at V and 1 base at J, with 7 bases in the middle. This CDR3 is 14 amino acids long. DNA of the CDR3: TGTGCCAGCAGTGAAGCCTCCGGGTCCTACGAGCAGTACTTC. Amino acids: CASSEASGSYEQYF.

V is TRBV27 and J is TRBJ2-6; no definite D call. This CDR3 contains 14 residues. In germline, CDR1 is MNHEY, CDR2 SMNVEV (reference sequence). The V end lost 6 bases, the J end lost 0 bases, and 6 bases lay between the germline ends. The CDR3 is CASRLTSGANVLTF. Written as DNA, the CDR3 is TGTGCCAGCAGACTAACCTCTGGGGCCAACGTCCTGACTTTC.

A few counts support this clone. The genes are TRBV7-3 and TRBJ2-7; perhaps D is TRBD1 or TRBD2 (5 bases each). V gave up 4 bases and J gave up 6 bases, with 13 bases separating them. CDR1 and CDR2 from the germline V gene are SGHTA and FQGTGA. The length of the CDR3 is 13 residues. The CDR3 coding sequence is TGTGCCAGCAGCTCAAGTGGGGGTTTCGAGCAGTACTTC. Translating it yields CASSSSGGFEQYF.

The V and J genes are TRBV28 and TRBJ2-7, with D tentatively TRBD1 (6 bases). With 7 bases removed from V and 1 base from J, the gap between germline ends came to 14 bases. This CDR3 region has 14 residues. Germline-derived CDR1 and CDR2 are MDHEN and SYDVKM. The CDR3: CASTTAQGSYEQYF. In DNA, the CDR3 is TGTGCCAGCACCACAGCCCAGGGGTCCTACGAGCAGTACTTC.

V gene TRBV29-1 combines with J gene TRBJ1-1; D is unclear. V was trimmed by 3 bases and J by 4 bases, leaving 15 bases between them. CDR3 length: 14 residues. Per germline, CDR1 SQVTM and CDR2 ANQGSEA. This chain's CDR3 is CSVEVQEGFTEAFF. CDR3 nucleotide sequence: TGCAGCGTTGAGGTCCAGGAGGGCTTCACTGAAGCTTTCTTT.

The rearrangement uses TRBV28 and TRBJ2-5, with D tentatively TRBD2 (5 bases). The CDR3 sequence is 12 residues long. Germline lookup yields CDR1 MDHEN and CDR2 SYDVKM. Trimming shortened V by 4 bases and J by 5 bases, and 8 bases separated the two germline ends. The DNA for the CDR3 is TGTGCCAGCAGTTGGACTGGTGAGACCCAGTACTTC. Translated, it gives CASSWTGETQYF.